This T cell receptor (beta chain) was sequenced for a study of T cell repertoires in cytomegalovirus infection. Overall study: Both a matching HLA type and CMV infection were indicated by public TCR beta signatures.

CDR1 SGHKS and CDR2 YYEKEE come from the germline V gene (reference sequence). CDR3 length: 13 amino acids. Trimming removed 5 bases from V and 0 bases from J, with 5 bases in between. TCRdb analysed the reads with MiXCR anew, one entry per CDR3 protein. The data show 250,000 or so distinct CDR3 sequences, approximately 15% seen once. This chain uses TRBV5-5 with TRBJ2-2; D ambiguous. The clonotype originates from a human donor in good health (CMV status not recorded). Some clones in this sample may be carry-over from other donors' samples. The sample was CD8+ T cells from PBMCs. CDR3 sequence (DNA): TGTGCCAGCAGGGGTCCGAACACCGGGGAGCTGTTTTTT. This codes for CASRGPNTGELFF.